These T cell receptor beta chains were read from a single sample in a study of blood T cell repertoires in COVID-19. Assay: immunoSEQ multiplex PCR; the TCRdb copy retains only in-frame clones and omits some. The sample yields around 220,000 clones, almost 90% seen once. Sequencing was performed on PBMCs or T cells enriched from blood (not recorded which). The receptors were gathered from a woman aged 50 to 60 with acute COVID-19. The CDR3 runs from the conserved cysteine through the conserved F or W. D genes are given only for firm matches. For some rows the clone size is stated as once, few or many, or as a class when expanded; others skip it.

clone_size d_call j_call v_call cdr3_length cdr3_nt cdr3_aa
NA TRBD2 TRBJ2-5 TRBV4-2 17 TGTGCCAGCAGCCAAGATCTTGAACTAGCGGGAGCTGAGACCCAGTACTTC CASSQDLELAGAETQYF
few NA TRBJ2-2 TRBV5-1 14 TGCGCCAGCAGCCGGAGTTTGTCCACCGGGGAGCTGTTTTTT CASSRSLSTGELFF
NA TRBD1 TRBJ2-7 TRBV28 14 TGTGCCAGCAGAGTTACGGGACAGGCCTACGAGCAGTACTTC CASRVTGQAYEQYF
NA TRBD2 TRBJ2-7 TRBV4-1 15 TGCGCCAGCAGCCAGACGACTAGCGGGAGTTACGAGCAGTACTTC CASSQTTSGSYEQYF
NA NA TRBJ1-1 TRBV7-8 13 TGTGCCAGCAGCTTACCCCGTGACACTGAAGCTTTCTTT CASSLPRDTEAFF
NA NA TRBJ2-7 TRBV15 13 TGTGCCACGGGCGGGGAGAGCTCCTACGAGCAGTACTTC CATGGESSYEQYF
large TRBD1 TRBJ1-1 TRBV6-1 14 TGTGCCACTCGGACAGGGGAAGGAAACACTGAAGCTTTCTTT CATRTGEGNTEAFF
NA TRBD2 TRBJ2-5 TRBV7-2 16 TGTGCCAGCAGCGTTAAGACTAGCGGGATATTGGAGACCCAGTACTTC CASSVKTSGILETQYF
once TRBD1 TRBJ2-5 TRBV5-1 14 TGCGCCAGCAGCCCGGGACAGTACGCGGAGACCCAGTACTTC CASSPGQYAETQYF
NA NA TRBJ2-1 TRBV5-5 14 TGTGCCAGCAGCCCCCTTTTAGGGGACAATGAGCAGTTCTTC CASSPLLGDNEQFF
NA NA TRBJ1-5 TRBV6-5 13 TGTGCCAGCAGTTCAGGGGAGGGAGTGCCCCAGCATTTT CASSSGEGVPQHF
few NA TRBJ1-2 TRBV18 17 TGTGCCAGCTCCCCTCCTGGGGGCCCGCGTACTAACTATGGCTACACCTTC CASSPPGGPRTNYGYTF
NA TRBD1 TRBJ2-2 TRBV5-4 15 TGTGCCAGCAGCTCGGGACAGTGGCTTGGCGGGGAGCTGTTTTTT CASSSGQWLGGELFF
NA TRBD1 TRBJ1-1 TRBV9 16 TGTGCCAGCAGCGTAGTAGGGGGCGCGGTGAACACTGAAGCTTTCTTT CASSVVGGAVNTEAFF
NA NA TRBJ1-3 TRBV28 13 TGTGCCAGCAGTTTACAGGGGGGAAACACCATATATTTT CASSLQGGNTIYF
once TRBD2 TRBJ2-7 TRBV18 15 TGTGCCAGCTCACCAGGACTAGCGGGAACGTACGAGCAGTACTTC CASSPGLAGTYEQYF